Listed below are T cell receptor beta chains from one sample, sequenced in a study of blood T cell repertoires in COVID-19. Method: immunoSEQ multiplex PCR; TCRdb's copy keeps in-frame clones and lacks some. This repertoire shows about 58,000 clones, under 80% found once; its top ten account for approximately 4.9%. The material sequenced was peripheral blood. These receptors all come from a human donor in a cohort sampled during active COVID-19. Each CDR3 is given with its conserved first and last residue. The order of the fields is clone size, V gene, J gene, CDR3 length, D gene, CDR3 protein, CDR3 DNA. A D gene is named only where the DNA matches it firmly. Only some rows state a clone size, as once, few, many or a class for expanded clones.

>-|TRBV15|TRBJ1-2|13|-
CATSTYTGYGYTF
TGTGCCACCAGCACTTATACAGGGTATGGCTACACCTTC
>-|TRBV9|TRBJ2-1|21|TRBD2
CASSVATWGVEGLAGGAKQFF
TGTGCCAGCAGCGTAGCTACCTGGGGGGTGGAGGGACTAGCGGGAGGAGCGAAGCAGTTCTTC
>-|TRBV19|TRBJ1-6|12|-
CAVGVTGSPLHF
TGTGCCGTAGGGGTTACGGGTTCACCCCTCCACTTT
>few|TRBV3-1/TRBV3-2|TRBJ1-1|13|-
CASSQGDITEAFF
TGTGCCAGCAGCCAAGGGGACATCACTGAAGCTTTCTTT
>few|TRBV4-3|TRBJ2-7|16|TRBD1
CASSQDLGTGGHEQYF
TGCGCCAGCAGCCAAGACCTAGGGACAGGGGGACACGAGCAGTACTTC
>once|TRBV6-1|TRBJ1-2|13|-
CASSDRGQLGYTF
TGTGCCAGCAGTGACCGAGGACAGCTTGGCTACACCTTC
>-|TRBV28|TRBJ1-4|15|-
CASSLMATTNEKLFF
TGTGCCAGCAGTTTAATGGCAACAACTAATGAAAAACTGTTTTTT
>-|TRBV6-6|TRBJ1-1|14|TRBD1
CASNRQGEGVEAFF
TGTGCCAGCAACCGACAGGGGGAAGGGGTTGAAGCTTTCTTT
>few|TRBV7-9|TRBJ1-2|13|TRBD1
CASSTGGGLGYTF
TGTGCCAGCAGCACAGGGGGGGGACTCGGCTACACCTTC
>few|TRBV3-1/TRBV3-2|TRBJ2-7|16|TRBD2
CASSDSPGLAFYEQYF
TGTGCCAGCAGCGACTCACCGGGACTAGCCTTCTACGAGCAGTACTTC
>-|TRBV6-5|TRBJ1-5|13|-
CASRKALNQPQHF
TGTGCCAGCAGGAAGGCACTAAATCAGCCCCAGCATTTT
>few|TRBV4-3|TRBJ1-2|14|-
CASSRFGGGHGYTF
TGCGCCAGCAGCCGCTTCGGGGGTGGGCATGGCTACACCTTC
>-|TRBV5-1|TRBJ2-1|14|-
CASSLSGTYNEQFF
TGCGCCAGCAGCTTGTCAGGGACCTACAATGAGCAGTTCTTC
>-|TRBV29-1|TRBJ1-1|13|-
CSVGAQGITEAFF
TGCAGCGTGGGGGCCCAGGGGATCACTGAAGCTTTCTTT
>-|TRBV21-1|TRBJ2-7|17|-
CASSKDLKCNRSYEQYF
TGTGCCAGCAGCAAAGACCTTAAGTGTAACAGGTCCTACGAGCAGTACTTC
>-|TRBV2|TRBJ2-5|19|-
CASSTDRGGSGGRQETQYF
TGTGCCAGCAGTACGGACAGGGGAGGGAGCGGGGGCCGGCAAGAGACCCAGTACTTC
>-|TRBV2|TRBJ1-2|14|-
CASSGEQGSDGYTF
TGTGCCAGCAGTGGCGAGCAGGGTTCGGATGGCTACACCTTC